This T cell receptor (beta chain) is drawn from a study of cytomegalovirus exposure and HLA in healthy donors. General study findings and limits: Certain sequence variants were highly shared and formed a cluster, and this cluster was likely a sequencing artifact. Researchers reported in a later analysis that a missense DCLRE1C variant was tied to TCR beta V- and J-gene trimming.

Vbeta (60) and Jbeta (13) primers were used in the PCR. Here immunoSEQ multiplex PCR was the method, and the copy in TCRdb shows in-frame clones only, minus some. Among 150,000 to 200,000 clones listed, less than 85% were seen once. The CDR3 is made up of 14 amino acids. Trimming cost V 6 bases and J 8 bases; bases outside gene matches: 8. The V gene's germline CDR1 is MNHEY and CDR2 SVGAGI. To note about this clone: The antigen is undetermined.

The TCR comes from a man younger than 30 in good health and CMV-seronegative. The J gene is TRBJ1-2, the V gene TRBV6-5; 11 bases align to TRBD1. The sequencing sample was made of PBMCs. The CDR3 region has the DNA TGTGCCAGCAGGGACAGGGGGCGATCGGAGGGCTACACCTTC. Its protein is CASRDRGRSEGYTF.